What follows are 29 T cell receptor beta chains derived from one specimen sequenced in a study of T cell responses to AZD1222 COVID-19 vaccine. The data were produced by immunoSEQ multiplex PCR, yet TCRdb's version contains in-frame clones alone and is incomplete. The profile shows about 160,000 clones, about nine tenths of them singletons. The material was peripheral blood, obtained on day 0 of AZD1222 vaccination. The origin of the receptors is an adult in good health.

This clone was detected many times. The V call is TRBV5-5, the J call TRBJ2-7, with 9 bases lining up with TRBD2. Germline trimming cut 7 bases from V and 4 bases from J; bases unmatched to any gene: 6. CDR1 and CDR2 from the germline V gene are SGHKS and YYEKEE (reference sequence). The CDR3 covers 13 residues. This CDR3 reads CASGGLAMYEQYF. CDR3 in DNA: TGTGCCAGCGGTGGACTAGCGATGTACGAGCAGTACTTC.

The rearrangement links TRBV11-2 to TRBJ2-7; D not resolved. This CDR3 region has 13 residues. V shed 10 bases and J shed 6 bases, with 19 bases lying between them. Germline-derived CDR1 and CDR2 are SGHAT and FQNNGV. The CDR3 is CATGSQEAGEQYF. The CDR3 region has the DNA TGTGCCACCGGTTCCCAAGAAGCAGGCGAGCAGTACTTC.

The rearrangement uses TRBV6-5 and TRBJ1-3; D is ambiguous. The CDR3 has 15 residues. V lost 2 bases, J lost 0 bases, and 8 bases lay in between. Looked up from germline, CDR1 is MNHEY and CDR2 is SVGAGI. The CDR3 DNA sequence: TGTGCCAGCAGTTACCTTTCACCCTCTGGAAACACCATATATTTT. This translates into CASSYLSPSGNTIYF.

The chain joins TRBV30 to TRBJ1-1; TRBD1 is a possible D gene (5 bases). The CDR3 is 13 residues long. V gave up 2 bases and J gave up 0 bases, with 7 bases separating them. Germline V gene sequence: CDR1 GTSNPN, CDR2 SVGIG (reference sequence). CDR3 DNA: TGTGCCTGGAGTCAGGGCATGAACACTGAAGCTTTCTTT. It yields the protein CAWSQGMNTEAFF.

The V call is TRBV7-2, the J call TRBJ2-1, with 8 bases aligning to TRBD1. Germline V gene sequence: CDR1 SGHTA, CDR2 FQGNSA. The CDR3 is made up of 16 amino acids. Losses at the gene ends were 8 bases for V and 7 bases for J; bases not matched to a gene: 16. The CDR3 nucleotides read TGTGCCAGCTCCCGGTCGGGACAGGCGTTTCTAAATGAGCAGTTCTTC. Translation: CASSRSGQAFLNEQFF.

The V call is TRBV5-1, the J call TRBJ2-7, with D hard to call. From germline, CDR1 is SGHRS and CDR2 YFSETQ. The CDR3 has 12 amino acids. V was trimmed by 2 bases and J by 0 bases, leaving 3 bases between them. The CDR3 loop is CASSFDSYEQYF. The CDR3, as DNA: TGCGCCAGCAGCTTCGACTCCTACGAGCAGTACTTC.

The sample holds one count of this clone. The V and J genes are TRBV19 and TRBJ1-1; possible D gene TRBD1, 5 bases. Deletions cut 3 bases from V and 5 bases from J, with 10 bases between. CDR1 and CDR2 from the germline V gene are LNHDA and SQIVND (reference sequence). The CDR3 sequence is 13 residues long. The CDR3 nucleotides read TGTGCCAGTAGTATGGTAAGGGGAACTGAAGCTTTCTTT. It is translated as CASSMVRGTEAFF.

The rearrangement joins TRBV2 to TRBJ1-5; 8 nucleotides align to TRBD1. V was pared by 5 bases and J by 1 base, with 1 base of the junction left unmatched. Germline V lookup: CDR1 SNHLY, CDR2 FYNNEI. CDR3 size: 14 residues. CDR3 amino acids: CASSWTGSNQPQHF. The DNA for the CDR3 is TGTGCCAGCAGTTGGACAGGGAGCAATCAGCCCCAGCATTTT.

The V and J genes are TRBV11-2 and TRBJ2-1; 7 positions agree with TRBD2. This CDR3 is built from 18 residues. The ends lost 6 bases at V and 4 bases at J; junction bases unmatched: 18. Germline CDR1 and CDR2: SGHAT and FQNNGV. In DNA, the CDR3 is TGTGCCAGCAGGATCCCCGGGACGGGAGGAGTAAGATACAATGAGCAGTTCTTC. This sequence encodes CASRIPGTGGVRYNEQFF.

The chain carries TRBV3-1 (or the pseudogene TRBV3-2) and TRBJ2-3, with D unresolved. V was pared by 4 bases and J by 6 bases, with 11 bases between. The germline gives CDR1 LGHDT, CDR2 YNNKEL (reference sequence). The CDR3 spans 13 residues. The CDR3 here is CASSLRALDTQYF. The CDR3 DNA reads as TGTGCCAGCAGCCTCCGGGCCCTTGATACGCAGTATTTT.

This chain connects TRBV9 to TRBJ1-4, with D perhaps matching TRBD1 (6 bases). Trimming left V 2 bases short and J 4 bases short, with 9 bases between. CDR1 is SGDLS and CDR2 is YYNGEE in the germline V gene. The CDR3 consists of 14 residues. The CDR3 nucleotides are TGTGCCAGCAGCGTGGGGGGCCTTAATGAAAAACTGTTTTTT. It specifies CASSVGGLNEKLFF.

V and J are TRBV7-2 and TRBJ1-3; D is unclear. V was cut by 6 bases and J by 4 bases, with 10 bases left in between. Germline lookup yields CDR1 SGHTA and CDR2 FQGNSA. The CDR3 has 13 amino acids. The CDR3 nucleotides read TGTGCCAGCAGGGTTATGGGGGGAAACACCATATATTTT. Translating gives CASRVMGGNTIYF.

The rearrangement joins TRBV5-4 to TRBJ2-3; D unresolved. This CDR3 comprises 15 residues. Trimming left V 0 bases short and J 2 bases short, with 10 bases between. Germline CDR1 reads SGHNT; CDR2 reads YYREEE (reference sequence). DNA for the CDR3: TGTGCCAGCAGCTTGGGCTCCCATCCCACAGATACGCAGTATTTT. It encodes CASSLGSHPTDTQYF.

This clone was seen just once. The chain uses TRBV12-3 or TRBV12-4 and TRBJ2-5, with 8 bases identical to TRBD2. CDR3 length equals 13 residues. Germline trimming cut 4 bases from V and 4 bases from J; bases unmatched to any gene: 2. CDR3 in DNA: TGTGCCAGCAGTTATAGCGGGACAGAGACCCAGTACTTC. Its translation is CASSYSGTETQYF.

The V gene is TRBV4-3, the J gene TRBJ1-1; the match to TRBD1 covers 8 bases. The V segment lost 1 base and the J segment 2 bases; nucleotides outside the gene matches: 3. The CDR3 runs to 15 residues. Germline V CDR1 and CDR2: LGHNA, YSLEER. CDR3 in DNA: TGCGCCAGCAGCCAAGCGGACAGGGTTAACACTGAAGCTTTCTTT. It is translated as CASSQADRVNTEAFF.

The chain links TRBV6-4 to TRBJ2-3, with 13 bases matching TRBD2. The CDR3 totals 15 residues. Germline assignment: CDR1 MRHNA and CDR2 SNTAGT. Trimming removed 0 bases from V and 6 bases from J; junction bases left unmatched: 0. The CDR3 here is CASSDSTSGGDTQYF. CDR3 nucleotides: TGTGCCAGCAGTGACTCGACTAGCGGGGGGGATACGCAGTATTTT.

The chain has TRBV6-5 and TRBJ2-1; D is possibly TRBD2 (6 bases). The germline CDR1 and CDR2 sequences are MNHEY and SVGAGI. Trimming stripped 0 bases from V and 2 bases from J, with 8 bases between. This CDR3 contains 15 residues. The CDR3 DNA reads TGTGCCAGCAGTTACTCGCGGGGTACCTACAATGAGCAGTTCTTC. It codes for CASSYSRGTYNEQFF.

This CDR3 is CASSSQGFEQFF. Here the CDR3 DNA reads TGTGCCAGTAGTTCCCAGGGTTTTGAGCAGTTCTTC. The chain links TRBV19 to TRBJ2-1, with D possibly matching TRBD1 (5 bases). CDR1 LNHDA and CDR2 SQIVND come from the germline V gene (reference sequence). Trimming stripped 5 bases from V and 9 bases from J, with 11 bases between. The CDR3 is 12 amino acids.

CDR3: CASSYHRGSANEKLFF. CDR3 DNA sequence: TGTGCCAGCAGTTACCACAGGGGGTCTGCTAATGAAAAACTGTTTTTT. The V and J genes are TRBV6-5 and TRBJ1-4; 8 bases align to TRBD1. The V and J ends lost 2 bases and 3 bases, in that order; junction bases with no gene match: 5. Germline CDR1 reads MNHEY; CDR2 reads SVGAGI. CDR3 size: 16 residues.

The CDR3 coding sequence is TGTGCCAGCAGTTTATCTTTCCAGCAGCCCCAGCATTTT. Protein product: CASSLSFQQPQHF. The gene calls are TRBV27 and TRBJ1-5; D gene unclear. Trimming removed 0 bases from V and 7 bases from J, with 7 bases in between. This CDR3 contains 13 residues. Germline V CDR1 and CDR2: MNHEY, SMNVEV (reference sequence).

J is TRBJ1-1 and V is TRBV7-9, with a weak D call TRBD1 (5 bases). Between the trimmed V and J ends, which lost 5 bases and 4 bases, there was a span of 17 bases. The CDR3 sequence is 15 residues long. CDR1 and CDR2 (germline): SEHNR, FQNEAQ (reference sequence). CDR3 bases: TGTGCCAGCAGCACAGGCGGGGCCGTAGGCACTGAAGCTTTCTTT. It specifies CASSTGGAVGTEAFF.

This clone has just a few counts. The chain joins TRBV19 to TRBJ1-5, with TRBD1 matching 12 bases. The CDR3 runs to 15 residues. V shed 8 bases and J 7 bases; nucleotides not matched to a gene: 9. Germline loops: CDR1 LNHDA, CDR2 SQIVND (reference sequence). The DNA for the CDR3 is TGTGCCAGTGCTGGGACAGGGGGCTATCGGCAGCCCCAGCATTTT. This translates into CASAGTGGYRQPQHF.

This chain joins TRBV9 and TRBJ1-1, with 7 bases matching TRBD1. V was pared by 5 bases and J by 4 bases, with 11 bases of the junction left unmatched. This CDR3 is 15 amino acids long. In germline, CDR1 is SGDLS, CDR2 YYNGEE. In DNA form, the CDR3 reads TGTGCCAGCAGTGGGGGAGGGGGCAAGAGCACTGAAGCTTTCTTT. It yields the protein CASSGGGGKSTEAFF.

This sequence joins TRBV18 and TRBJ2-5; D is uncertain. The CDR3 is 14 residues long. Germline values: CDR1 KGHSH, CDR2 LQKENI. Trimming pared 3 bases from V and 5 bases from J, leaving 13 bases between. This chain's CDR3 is CASSPRGGRETQYF. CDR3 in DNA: TGTGCCAGCTCACCTCGAGGTGGTCGGGAGACCCAGTACTTC.

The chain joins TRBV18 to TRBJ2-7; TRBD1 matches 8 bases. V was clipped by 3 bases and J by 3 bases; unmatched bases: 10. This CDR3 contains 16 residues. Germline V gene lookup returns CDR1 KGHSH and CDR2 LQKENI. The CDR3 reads CASSPLQGALNYEQYF. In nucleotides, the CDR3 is TGTGCCAGCTCACCCCTCCAGGGGGCACTCAACTACGAGCAGTACTTC. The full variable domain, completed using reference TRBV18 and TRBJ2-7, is NAGVMQNPRHLVRRRGQEARLRCSPMKGHSHVYWYRQLPEEGLKFMVYLQKENIIDESGMPKERFSAEFPKEGPSILRIQQVVRGDSAAYFCASSPLQGALNYEQYFGPGTRLTVT.

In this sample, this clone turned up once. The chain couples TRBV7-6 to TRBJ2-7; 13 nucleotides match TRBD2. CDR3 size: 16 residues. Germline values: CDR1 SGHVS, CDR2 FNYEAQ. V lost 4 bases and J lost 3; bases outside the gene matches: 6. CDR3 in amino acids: CASSSVTSGGNYEQYF. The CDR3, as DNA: TGTGCCAGCAGCTCCGTGACTAGCGGGGGGAACTACGAGCAGTACTTC.

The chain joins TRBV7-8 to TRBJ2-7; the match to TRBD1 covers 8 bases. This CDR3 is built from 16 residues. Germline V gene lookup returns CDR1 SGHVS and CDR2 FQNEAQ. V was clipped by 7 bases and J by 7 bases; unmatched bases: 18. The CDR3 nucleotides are TGTGCCAGCACCCTACCGGGCAGGGGGCCTGCTGGTGAGCAGTACTTC. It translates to CASTLPGRGPAGEQYF.

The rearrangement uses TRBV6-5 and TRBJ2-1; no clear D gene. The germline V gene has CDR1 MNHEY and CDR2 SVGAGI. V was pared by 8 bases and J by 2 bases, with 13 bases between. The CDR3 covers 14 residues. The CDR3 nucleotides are TGTGCCAGCGGATACAGTTTACCCTACAATGAGCAGTTCTTC. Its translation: CASGYSLPYNEQFF.

CDR3 coding DNA: TGTGCCAGCCGCTTATCGGGAATCAATCAGCCCCAGCATTTT. Translation: CASRLSGINQPQHF. The chain carries TRBV6-5 and TRBJ1-5, with D unresolved. Trimming stripped 8 bases from V and 3 bases from J, with 14 bases between. This CDR3 has 14 amino acids. The germline V gene encodes CDR1 MNHEY and CDR2 SVGAGI.